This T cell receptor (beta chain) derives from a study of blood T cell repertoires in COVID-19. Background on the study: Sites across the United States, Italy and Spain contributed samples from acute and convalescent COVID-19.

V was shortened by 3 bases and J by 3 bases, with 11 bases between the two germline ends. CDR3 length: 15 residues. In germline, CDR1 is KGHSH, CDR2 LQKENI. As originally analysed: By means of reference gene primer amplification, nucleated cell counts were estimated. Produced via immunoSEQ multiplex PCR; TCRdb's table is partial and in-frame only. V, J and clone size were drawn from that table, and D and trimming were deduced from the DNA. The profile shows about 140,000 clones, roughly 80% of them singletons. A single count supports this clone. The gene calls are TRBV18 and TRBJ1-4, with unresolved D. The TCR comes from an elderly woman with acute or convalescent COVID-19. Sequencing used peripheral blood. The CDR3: CASSPFSRPNEKLFF. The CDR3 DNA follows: TGTGCCAGCTCACCCTTTTCGAGGCCTAATGAAAAACTGTTTTTT. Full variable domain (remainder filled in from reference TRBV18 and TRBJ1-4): NAGVMQNPRHLVRRRGQEARLRCSPMKGHSHVYWYRQLPEEGLKFMVYLQKENIIDESGMPKERFSAEFPKEGPSILRIQQVVRGDSAAYFCASSPFSRPNEKLFFGSGTQLSVL.